A selection of T cell receptor beta chains follows, all from one sample in a study of blood T cell repertoires in COVID-19. Some clones are missing from TCRdb's copy, which holds only in-frame ones; the method was immunoSEQ multiplex PCR. In the table there are hundreds of thousands of clones, about nine tenths of which are singletons. Sequencing was done on a sample of peripheral blood. All receptors derive from a woman younger than 45 with active or convalescent COVID-19. The CDR3 runs from the conserved cysteine through the conserved F or W. The D gene is left open where the match is weak. Clone size is given for some rows only: seen once, a few or many times, or a class if the clone is expanded.

once NA TRBJ2-2 TRBV2 CASSNLEGLTTGELFF TGTGCCAGCAGCAATCTGGAGGGTCTGACAACCGGGGAGCTGTTTTTT
NA NA TRBJ1-2 TRBV19 CASSIGLGPSFSGYTF TGTGCCAGTAGTATCGGGTTAGGTCCGTCCTTCTCTGGCTACACCTTC
NA TRBD1 TRBJ1-5 TRBV4-1 CASSQDRGSDQPQHF TGCGCCAGCAGCCAAGACAGGGGGTCGGATCAGCCCCAGCATTTT
NA TRBD1 TRBJ2-1 TRBV11-3 CASSPRGQSSYNEQFF TGTGCCAGCAGCCCCCGGGGACAGAGCTCCTACAATGAGCAGTTCTTC
NA TRBD1 TRBJ1-1 TRBV4-1 CASSLWDRGAEAFF TGCGCCAGCAGCCTATGGGACAGGGGTGCTGAAGCTTTCTTT
once NA TRBJ1-6 TRBV4-1 CASSQETGTASPLHF TGCGCCAGCAGCCAAGAGACAGGTACGGCCTCACCCCTCCACTTT
NA NA TRBJ1-2 TRBV2 CASSEEGVGYTF TGTGCCAGCAGTGAAGAGGGGGTTGGCTACACCTTC
NA NA TRBJ2-5 TRBV5-1 CASSLRGGEETQYF TGCGCCAGCAGCTTGCGTGGAGGGGAAGAGACCCAGTACTTC
NA TRBD1 TRBJ1-5 TRBV7-8 CASSLGGQVNQPQHF TGTGCCAGCAGCTTAGGCGGACAGGTCAATCAGCCCCAGCATTTT
NA NA TRBJ2-3 TRBV5-4 CASSLPLSRDTQYF TGTGCCAGCAGCTTGCCCCTATCGAGAGATACGCAGTATTTT
NA NA TRBJ2-5 TRBV7-6 CASSLPGEETQYF TGTGCCAGCAGCTTACCGGGAGAAGAGACCCAGTACTTC
NA NA TRBJ2-1 TRBV4-1 CASRAEAWQFF TGCGCCAGCAGGGCGGAGGCTTGGCAGTTCTTC
NA NA TRBJ2-5 TRBV19 CASSLQGLQETQYF TGTGCCAGTAGTCTCCAGGGTTTACAAGAGACCCAGTACTTC